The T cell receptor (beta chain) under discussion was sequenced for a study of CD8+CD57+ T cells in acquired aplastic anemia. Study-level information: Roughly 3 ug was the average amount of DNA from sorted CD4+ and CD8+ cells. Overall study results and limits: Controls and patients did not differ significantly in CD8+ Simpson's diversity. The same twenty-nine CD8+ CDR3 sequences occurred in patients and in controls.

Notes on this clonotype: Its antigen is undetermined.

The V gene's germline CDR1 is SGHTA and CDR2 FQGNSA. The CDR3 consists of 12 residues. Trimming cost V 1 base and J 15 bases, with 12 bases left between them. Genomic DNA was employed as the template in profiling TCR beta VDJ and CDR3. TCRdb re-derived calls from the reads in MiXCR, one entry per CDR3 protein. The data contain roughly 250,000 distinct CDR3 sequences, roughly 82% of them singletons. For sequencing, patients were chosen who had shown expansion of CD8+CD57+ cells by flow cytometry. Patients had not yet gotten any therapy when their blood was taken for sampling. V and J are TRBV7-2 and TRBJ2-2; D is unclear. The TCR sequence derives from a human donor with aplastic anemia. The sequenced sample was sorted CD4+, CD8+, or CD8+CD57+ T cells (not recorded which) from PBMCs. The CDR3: CASSLVAGPVFF. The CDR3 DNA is TGTGCCAGCAGCTTAGTGGCCGGGCCGGTGTTTTTT.